The present TCR beta chain was sequenced within a study of T cell repertoires in cytomegalovirus infection. Overall study: Indications of both CMV infection and matching HLA type were provided by public TCR beta signatures.

A note on this clonotype: The antigen remains unidentified.

The study's findings and limits: HLA-C-restricted CMV-specific TCR beta clonotypes were dominant in the ex vivo response. Cumulative frequency of public TCR beta families picked out carriers of CMV plus the relevant HLA.

The V gene lost 6 bases and the J gene lost 7 bases, with 13 bases spanning the gap. Germline V gene data show CDR1 as SQVTM and CDR2 as ANQGSEA. The CDR3 runs 12 residues. Using its own MiXCR run on the reads, TCRdb lists one record per CDR3 protein. The table records 450,000 to 650,000 distinct CDR3 sequences, 26% of them present only once. Sample: PBMCs. The chain couples TRBV29-1 to TRBJ1-5, with TRBD1 as a possible D gene (5 bases). The TCR was taken from a human donor in good health (CMV status not recorded). Some clones in this sample may be carry-over from other donors' samples. This chain's CDR3 is CSVADEGQPQHF. CDR3 DNA: TGCAGCGTCGCCGATGAGGGGCAGCCCCAGCATTTT.